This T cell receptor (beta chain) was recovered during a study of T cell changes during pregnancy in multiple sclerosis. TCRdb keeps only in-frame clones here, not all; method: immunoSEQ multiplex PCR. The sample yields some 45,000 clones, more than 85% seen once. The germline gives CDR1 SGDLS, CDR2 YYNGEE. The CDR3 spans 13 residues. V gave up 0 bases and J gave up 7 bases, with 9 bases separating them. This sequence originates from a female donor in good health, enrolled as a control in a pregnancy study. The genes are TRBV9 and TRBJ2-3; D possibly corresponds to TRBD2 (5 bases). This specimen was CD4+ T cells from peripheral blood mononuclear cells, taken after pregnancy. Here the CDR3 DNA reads TGTGCCAGCAGCGTAGCCCGGGAAAATACGCAGTATTTT. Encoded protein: CASSVARENTQYF.